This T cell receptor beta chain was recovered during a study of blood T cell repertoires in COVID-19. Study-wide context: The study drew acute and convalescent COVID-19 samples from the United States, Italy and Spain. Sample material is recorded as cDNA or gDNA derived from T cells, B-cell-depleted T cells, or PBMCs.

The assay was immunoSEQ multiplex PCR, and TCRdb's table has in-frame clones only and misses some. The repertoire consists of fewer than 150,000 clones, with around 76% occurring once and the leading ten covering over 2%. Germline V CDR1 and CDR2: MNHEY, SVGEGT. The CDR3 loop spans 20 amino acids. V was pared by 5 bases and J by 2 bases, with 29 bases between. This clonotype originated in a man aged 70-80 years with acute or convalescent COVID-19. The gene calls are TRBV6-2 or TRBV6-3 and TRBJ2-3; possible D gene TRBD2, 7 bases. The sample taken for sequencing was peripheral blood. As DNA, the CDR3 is TGTGCCAGCAGTGACCCCCGAGCGGGGAGGGAGGGGGGGCACACAGATACGCAGTATTTT. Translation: CASSDPRAGREGGHTDTQYF.